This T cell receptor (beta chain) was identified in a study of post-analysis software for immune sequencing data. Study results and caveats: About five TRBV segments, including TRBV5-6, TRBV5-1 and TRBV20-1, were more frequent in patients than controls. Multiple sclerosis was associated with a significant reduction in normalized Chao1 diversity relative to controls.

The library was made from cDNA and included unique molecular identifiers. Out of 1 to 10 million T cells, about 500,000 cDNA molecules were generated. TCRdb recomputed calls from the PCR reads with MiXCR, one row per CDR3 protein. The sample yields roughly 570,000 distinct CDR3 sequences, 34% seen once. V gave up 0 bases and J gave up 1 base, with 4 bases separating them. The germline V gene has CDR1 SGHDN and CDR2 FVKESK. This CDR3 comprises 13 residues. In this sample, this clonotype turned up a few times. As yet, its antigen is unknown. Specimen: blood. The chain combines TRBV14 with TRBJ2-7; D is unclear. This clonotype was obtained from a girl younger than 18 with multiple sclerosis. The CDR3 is CASSQEQSYEQYF. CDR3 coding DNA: TGTGCCAGCAGCCAAGAACAGTCCTACGAGCAGTACTTC.